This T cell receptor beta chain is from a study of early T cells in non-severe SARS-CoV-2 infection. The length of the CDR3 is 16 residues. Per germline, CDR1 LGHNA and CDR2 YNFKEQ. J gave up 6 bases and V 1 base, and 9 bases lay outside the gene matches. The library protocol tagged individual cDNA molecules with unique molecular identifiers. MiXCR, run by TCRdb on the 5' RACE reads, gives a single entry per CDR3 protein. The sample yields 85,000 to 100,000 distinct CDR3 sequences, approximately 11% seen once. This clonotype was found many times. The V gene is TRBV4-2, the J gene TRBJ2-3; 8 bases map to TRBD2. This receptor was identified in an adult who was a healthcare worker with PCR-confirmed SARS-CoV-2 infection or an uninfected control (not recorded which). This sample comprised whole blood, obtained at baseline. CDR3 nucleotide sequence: TGTGCCAGCAGCCAAGCGCGGGGGGTTGGAGGGGATACGCAGTATTTT. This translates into CASSQARGVGGDTQYF.